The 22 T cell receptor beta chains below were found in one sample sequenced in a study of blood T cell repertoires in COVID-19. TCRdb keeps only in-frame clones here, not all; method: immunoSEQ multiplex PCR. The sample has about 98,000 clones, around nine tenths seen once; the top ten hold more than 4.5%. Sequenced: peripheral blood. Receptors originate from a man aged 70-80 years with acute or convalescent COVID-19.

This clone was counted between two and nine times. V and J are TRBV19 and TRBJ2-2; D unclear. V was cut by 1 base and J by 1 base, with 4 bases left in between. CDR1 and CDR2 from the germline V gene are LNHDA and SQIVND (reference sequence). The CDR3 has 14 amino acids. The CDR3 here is CASSIGGNTGELFF. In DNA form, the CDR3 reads TGTGCCAGTAGTATAGGCGGGAACACCGGGGAGCTGTTTTTT.

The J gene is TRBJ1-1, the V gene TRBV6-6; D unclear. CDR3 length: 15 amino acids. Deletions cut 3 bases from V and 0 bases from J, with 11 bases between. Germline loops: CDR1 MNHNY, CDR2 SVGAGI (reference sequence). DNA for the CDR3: TGTGCCAGCAGTTATCGGGAGGGAATGAACACTGAAGCTTTCTTT. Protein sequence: CASSYREGMNTEAFF.

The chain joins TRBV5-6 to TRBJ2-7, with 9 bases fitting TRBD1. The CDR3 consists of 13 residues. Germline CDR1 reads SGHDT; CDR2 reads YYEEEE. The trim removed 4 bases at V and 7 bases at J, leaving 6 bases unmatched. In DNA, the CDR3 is TGTGCCAGCAGCCCGCCCGGGACAGGGGAGCAGTACGTC. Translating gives CASSPPGTGEQYV.

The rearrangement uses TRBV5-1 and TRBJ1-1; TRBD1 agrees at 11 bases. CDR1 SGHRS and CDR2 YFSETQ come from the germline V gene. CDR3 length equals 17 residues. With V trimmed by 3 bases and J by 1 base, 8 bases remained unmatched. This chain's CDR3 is CASSSRRDRGGNTEAFF. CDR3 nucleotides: TGCGCCAGCAGCTCCCGCCGGGACAGGGGGGGGAACACTGAAGCTTTCTTT.

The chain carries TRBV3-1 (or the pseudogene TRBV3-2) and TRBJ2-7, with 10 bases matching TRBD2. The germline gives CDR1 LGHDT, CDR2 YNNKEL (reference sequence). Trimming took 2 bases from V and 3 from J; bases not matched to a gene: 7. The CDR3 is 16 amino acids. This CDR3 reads CASSQPRLAGFYEQYF. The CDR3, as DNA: TGTGCCAGCAGCCAACCGAGACTAGCGGGTTTCTACGAGCAGTACTTC.

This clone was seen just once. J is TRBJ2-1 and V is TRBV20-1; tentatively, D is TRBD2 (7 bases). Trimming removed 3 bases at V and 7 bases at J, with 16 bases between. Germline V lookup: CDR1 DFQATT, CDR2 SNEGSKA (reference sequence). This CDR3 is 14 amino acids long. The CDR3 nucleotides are TGCAGTGCTAGTGTACCCGGGGGGCCAAATGAGCAGTTCTTC. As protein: CSASVPGGPNEQFF.

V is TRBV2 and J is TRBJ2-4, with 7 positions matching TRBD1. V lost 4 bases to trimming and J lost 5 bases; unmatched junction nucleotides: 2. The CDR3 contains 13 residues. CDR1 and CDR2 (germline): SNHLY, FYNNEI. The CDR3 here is CASSGTGQNIQYF. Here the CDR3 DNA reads TGTGCCAGCAGTGGGACAGGTCAAAACATTCAGTACTTC.

Here the CDR3 DNA reads TGTGCCAGCAGTTACATCGGAGGTACTAATGAAAAACTGTTTTTT. Protein: CASSYIGGTNEKLFF. The gene calls are TRBV6-5 and TRBJ1-4; D call uncertain. Germline V gene lookup returns CDR1 MNHEY and CDR2 SVGAGI. This CDR3 contains 15 residues. Trimming pared 2 bases from V and 2 bases from J, leaving 9 bases between.

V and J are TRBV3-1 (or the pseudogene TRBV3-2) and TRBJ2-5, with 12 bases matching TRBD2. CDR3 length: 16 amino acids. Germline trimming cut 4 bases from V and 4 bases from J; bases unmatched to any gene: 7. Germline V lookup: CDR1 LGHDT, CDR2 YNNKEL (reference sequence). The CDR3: CASSRRLAGALETQYF. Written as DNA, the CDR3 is TGTGCCAGCAGCCGCAGACTAGCGGGAGCCCTAGAGACCCAGTACTTC.

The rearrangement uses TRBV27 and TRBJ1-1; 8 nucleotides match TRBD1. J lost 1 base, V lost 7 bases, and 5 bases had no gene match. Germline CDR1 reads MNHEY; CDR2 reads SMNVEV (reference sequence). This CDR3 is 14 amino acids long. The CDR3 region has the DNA TGTGCCAGCAAATCGGACAGGGAGAACACTGAAGCTTTCTTT. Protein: CASKSDRENTEAFF.

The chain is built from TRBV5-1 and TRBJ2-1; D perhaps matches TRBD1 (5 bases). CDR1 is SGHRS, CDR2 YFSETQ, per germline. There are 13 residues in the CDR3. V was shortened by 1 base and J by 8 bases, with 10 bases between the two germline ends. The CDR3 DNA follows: TGCGCCAGCAGCTTGCAGGGCAGGGATGAGCAGTTCTTC. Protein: CASSLQGRDEQFF.

For the CDR3, the DNA is TGTGCCAGTAGTGTCGGACAGGCATCCTACAATGAGCAGTTCTTC. Residues: CASSVGQASYNEQFF. The rearrangement joins TRBV19 to TRBJ2-1, with 7 bases matching TRBD1. The CDR3 is 15 residues long. The trim removed 5 bases at V and 1 base at J, leaving 5 bases unmatched. CDR1 LNHDA and CDR2 SQIVND come from the germline V gene (reference sequence).

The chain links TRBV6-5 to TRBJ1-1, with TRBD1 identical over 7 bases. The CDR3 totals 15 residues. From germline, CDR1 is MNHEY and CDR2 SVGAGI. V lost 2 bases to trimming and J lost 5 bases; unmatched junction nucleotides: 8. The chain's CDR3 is CASSYDRVGRTEAFF. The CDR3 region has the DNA TGTGCCAGCAGTTACGACAGGGTTGGTCGTACTGAAGCTTTCTTT.

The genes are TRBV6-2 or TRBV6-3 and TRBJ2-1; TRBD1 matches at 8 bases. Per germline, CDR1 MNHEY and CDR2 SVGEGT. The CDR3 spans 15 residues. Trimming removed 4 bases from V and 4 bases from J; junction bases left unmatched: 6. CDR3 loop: CASSLTGDFYNEQFF. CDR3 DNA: TGTGCCAGCAGTTTGACAGGGGACTTTTACAATGAGCAGTTCTTC.

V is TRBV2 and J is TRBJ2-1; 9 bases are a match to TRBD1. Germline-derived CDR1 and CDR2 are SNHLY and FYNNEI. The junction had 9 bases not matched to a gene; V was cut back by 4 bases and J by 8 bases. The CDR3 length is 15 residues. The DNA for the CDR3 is TGTGCCAGCAGTGTTGTCGGACAGGGGATCGATGAGCAGTTCTTC. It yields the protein CASSVVGQGIDEQFF. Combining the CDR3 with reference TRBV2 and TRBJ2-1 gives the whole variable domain EPEVTQTPSHQVTQMGQEVILRCVPISNHLYFYWYRQILGQKVEFLVSFYNNEISEKSEIFDDQFSVERPDGSNFTLKIRSTKLEDSAMYFCASSVVGQGIDEQFFGPGTRLTVL.

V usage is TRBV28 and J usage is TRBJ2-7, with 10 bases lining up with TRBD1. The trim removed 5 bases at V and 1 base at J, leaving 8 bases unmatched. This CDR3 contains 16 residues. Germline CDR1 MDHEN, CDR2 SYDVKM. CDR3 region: CASSLLGQGGSYEQYF. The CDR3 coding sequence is TGTGCCAGCAGTCTCCTCGGACAGGGGGGTTCCTACGAGCAGTACTTC.

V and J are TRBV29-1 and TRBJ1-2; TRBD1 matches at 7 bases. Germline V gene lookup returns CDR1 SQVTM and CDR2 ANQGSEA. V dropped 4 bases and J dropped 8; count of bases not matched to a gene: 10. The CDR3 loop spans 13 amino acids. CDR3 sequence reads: CSVGDSILWGYTF. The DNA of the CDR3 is TGCAGCGTTGGGGACAGTATACTATGGGGCTACACCTTC. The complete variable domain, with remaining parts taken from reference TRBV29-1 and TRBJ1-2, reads SAVISQKPSRDICQRGTSLTIQCQVDSQVTMMFWYRQQPGQSLTLIATANQGSEATYESGFVIDKFPISRPNLTFSTLTVSNMSPEDSSIYLCSVGDSILWGYTFGSGTRLTVV.

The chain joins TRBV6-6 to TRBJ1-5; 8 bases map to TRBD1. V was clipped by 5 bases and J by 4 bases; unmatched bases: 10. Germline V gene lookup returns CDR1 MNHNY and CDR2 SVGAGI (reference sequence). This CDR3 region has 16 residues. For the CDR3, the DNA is TGTGCCAGCAGTCCCCGAGAGACAGGGGCGAATCAGCCCCAGCATTTT. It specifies CASSPRETGANQPQHF.

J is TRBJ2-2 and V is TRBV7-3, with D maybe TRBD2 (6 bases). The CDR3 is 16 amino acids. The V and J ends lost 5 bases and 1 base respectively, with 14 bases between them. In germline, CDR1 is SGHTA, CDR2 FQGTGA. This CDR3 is CASSPRGGLNTGELFF. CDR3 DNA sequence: TGTGCCAGCAGCCCACGGGGAGGCTTGAACACCGGGGAGCTGTTTTTT.

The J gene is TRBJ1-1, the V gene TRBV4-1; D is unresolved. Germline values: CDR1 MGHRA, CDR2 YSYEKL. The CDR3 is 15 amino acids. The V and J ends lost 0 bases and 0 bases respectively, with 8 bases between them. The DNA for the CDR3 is TGCGCCAGCAGCCAAGAATCTAGGTTGAACACTGAAGCTTTCTTT. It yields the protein CASSQESRLNTEAFF.

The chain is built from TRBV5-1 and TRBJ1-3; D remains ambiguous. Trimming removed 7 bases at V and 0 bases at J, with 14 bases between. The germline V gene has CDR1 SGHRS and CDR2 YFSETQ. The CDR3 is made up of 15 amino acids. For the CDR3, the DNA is TGCGCCAGCCGAGAACAGAGTTCCTCTGGAAACACCATATATTTT. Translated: CASREQSSSGNTIYF.

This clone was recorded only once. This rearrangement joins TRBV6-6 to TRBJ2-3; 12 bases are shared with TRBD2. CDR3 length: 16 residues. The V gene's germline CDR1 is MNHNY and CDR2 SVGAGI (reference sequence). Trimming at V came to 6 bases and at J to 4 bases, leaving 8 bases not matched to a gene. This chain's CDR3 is CASSQQSSGGADTQYF. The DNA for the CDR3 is TGTGCCAGCAGCCAGCAATCTAGCGGGGGGGCAGATACGCAGTATTTT.